This T cell receptor beta chain emerged from a study of a mutant IDH1 vaccine in newly diagnosed glioma. Study information: Most patients had received both radiotherapy and temozolomide, the prior options being radiotherapy, temozolomide, or both.

Germline V CDR1 and CDR2: KGHSH, LQKENI. The V and J ends lost 0 bases and 6 bases respectively, with 18 bases between them. The CDR3 loop spans 16 amino acids. The time point denotes: week 47, end of study. Every single dose of the vaccine, 300 ug of mutant IDH1 20-mer peptide, came with topical imiquimod. Weeks 1, 3, 5, 7, 11, 15, 19 and 23 were when patients received their eight vaccinations. The data were produced by immunoSEQ multiplex PCR, yet TCRdb's version contains in-frame clones alone and is incomplete. The repertoire includes nearly 50,000 clones, about 88% of them detected once, and under 4.5% sits in the top ten. Notes on this clone: The antigen is not known.

The sequence was collected from a woman aged 30 to 39 with glioma. Some clones in this sample may be carry-over from other donors' samples. The sequencing used PBMCs, collected from a glioma patient whose treatment included an IDH1 peptide vaccine. The rearrangement uses TRBV18 and TRBJ2-7; possible D gene TRBD2, 7 bases. Here the CDR3 reads CASSPPSGAGVVEQYF. As DNA, the CDR3 is TGTGCCAGCTCACCACCGTCGGGGGCGGGAGTGGTCGAGCAGTACTTC.